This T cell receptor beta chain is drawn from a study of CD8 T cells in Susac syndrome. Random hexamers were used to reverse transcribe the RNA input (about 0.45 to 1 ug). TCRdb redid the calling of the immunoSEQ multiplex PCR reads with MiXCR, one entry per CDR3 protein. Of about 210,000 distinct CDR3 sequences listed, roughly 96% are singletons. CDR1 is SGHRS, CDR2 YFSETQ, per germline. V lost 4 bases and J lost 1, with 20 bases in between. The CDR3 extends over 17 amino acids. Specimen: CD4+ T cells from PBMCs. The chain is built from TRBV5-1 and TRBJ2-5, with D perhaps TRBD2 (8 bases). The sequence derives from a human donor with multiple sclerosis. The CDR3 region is CASSSGGRQGIQETQYF. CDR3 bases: TGCGCCAGCAGCAGCGGGGGACGACAGGGCATCCAAGAGACCCAGTACTTC. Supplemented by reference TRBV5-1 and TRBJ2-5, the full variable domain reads KAGVTQTPRYLIKTRGQQVTLSCSPISGHRSVSWYQQTPGQGLQFLFEYFSETQRNKGNFPGRFSGRQFSNSRSEMNVSTLELGDSALYLCASSSGGRQGIQETQYFGPGTRLLVL.